This T cell receptor beta chain came from a study of shared clonotypes between healthy human individuals. Points on this clone: Its antigen is not known.

Study findings and constraints: Researchers found naive subsets generally carried larger estimated richness than memory subsets.

The CDR3 consists of 15 residues. Germline CDR1 and CDR2: MDHEN and SYDVKM. Trimming removed 2 bases from V and 7 bases from J; junction bases left unmatched: 7. Terminally differentiated effector memory CD45RA+ cells were left out of the naive CD8 fraction, which was CD45RO-negative and positively selected for CCR7. Every subset had its genomic DNA shared out evenly among several immunoSEQ plates. The table came from immunoSEQ multiplex PCR; TCRdb's copy has only in-frame clones and leaves some out. The data show approximately 2,200,000 clones, around 93% seen once. This chain uses TRBV28 with TRBJ1-4, with TRBD1 matching over 7 bases. Source material: naive CD8+ T cells from PBMCs. The source is a man in his late teens or twenties in good health. Some clones in this sample may be carry-over from other donors' samples. In nucleotides, the CDR3 is TGTGCCAGCAGTTTACCCACAGGGGTAATTGAAAAACTGTTTTTT. It codes for CASSLPTGVIEKLFF.